A selection of T cell receptor beta chains follows, all from one sample in a study of blood T cell repertoires in COVID-19. Libraries were prepared by immunoSEQ multiplex PCR; TCRdb keeps only in-frame clonotypes and omits some of them. This sample has about 76,000 clones, with about 80% found just once. Sequenced sample: peripheral blood. The receptors were sampled from an elderly man with acute or convalescent COVID-19. The CDR3 runs from the conserved cysteine through the conserved F or W. Each record gives: V gene, D gene, J gene, clone size, CDR3 protein, CDR3 DNA. A D gene is named only where the DNA matches it firmly. Only some rows state a clone size, as once, few, many or a class for expanded clones.

TRBV6-2/TRBV6-3	-	TRBJ1-5	few	CASSKDQGLFVGGQPQHF	TGTGCCAGCAGTAAGGACCAGGGACTTTTCGTCGGTGGTCAGCCCCAGCATTTT
TRBV18	-	TRBJ1-4	-	CASSPRTVNEKLFF	TGTGCCAGCTCACCACGGACAGTTAATGAAAAACTGTTTTTT
TRBV28	TRBD1	TRBJ2-2	-	CASSLSRQGGLVTGELFF	TGTGCCAGCAGTCTATCTCGACAGGGCGGTTTGGTCACCGGGGAGCTGTTTTTT
TRBV30	TRBD1	TRBJ1-6	few	CAWSSGDRTLSYNSPLHF	TGTGCCTGGTCGTCCGGGGACAGGACCCTCTCCTATAATTCACCCCTCCACTTT
TRBV21-1	-	TRBJ2-7	-	CASSQNRPSWTSWEQYF	TGTGCCAGCAGTCAAAACAGGCCGTCTTGGACTAGTTGGGAGCAGTACTTC
TRBV18	TRBD1	TRBJ1-4	-	CASSYRMPGQTNEKLFF	TGTGCCAGCTCATATCGAATGCCGGGACAGACAAATGAAAAACTGTTTTTT
TRBV7-2	TRBD1	TRBJ1-3	-	CASSLPGQIYSGNTIYF	TGTGCCAGCAGCTTACCGGGACAGATCTACTCTGGAAACACCATATATTTT
TRBV6-2/TRBV6-3	TRBD1	TRBJ1-6	once	CASSSDRGNSPLHF	TGTGCCAGCAGTTCGGACAGGGGAAATTCACCCCTCCACTTT
TRBV28	TRBD1	TRBJ2-1	-	CASRDRGYNEQFF	TGTGCCAGCCGGGACAGGGGCTACAATGAGCAGTTCTTC
TRBV5-1	TRBD2	TRBJ2-3	once	CASSLFGGASTDTQYF	TGCGCCAGCAGCTTGTTCGGGGGGGCCAGCACAGATACGCAGTATTTT
TRBV28	-	TRBJ1-2	once	CASSITGAMGYTF	TGTGCCAGCAGTATCACAGGTGCTATGGGCTACACCTTC